This passage covers 12 T cell receptor beta chains from one sample sequenced in a study of blood T cell repertoires in COVID-19. Measured with immunoSEQ multiplex PCR; TCRdb has only the in-frame clones, and not every one. The data contain about 210,000 clones, about four fifths of them singletons. The specimen sequenced was peripheral blood. The receptor source for this set is a woman aged 40 to 49 with acute or convalescent COVID-19.

This clone has just a few counts. The gene calls are TRBV20-1 and TRBJ2-7, with no clear D. CDR3 length equals 13 residues. Trimming removed 3 bases at V and 3 bases at J, with 12 bases between. Germline CDR1 is DFQATT and CDR2 is SNEGSKA (reference sequence). CDR3 loop: CSASTPNHYEQYF. Written as DNA, the CDR3 is TGCAGTGCTAGTACCCCTAACCACTACGAGCAGTACTTC.

A single count supports this clone. The V gene is TRBV19, the J gene TRBJ2-2; tentative D call: TRBD2 (5 bases). The CDR3 is 13 amino acids. The germline CDR1 and CDR2 sequences are LNHDA and SQIVND (reference sequence). V was clipped by 5 bases and J by 6 bases, with 10 bases between them. The CDR3 bases are TGTGCCAGTAGTGTTCGGGGTCCCGGGGAGCTGTTTTTT. Encoded protein: CASSVRGPGELFF.

The chain has TRBV13 and TRBJ2-7, with D possibly matching TRBD1 (7 bases). Trimming removed 9 bases from V and 4 bases from J, with 13 bases in between. Germline assignment: CDR1 PRHDT and CDR2 FYEKMQ (reference sequence). The CDR3 covers 12 residues. CDR3 coding DNA: TGTGCCAGTTCAGGGGGGCCGTACGAGCAGTACTTC. Protein product: CASSGGPYEQYF.

V is TRBV27 and J is TRBJ2-1, with TRBD2 as a possible D gene (6 bases). This CDR3 is 12 amino acids long. CDR1 and CDR2 from the germline V gene are MNHEY and SMNVEV (reference sequence). V was clipped by 8 bases and J by 10 bases, with 15 bases between them. CDR3 sequence reads: CASRAGPQEQFF. CDR3 nucleotide sequence: TGTGCCAGCCGAGCGGGTCCTCAGGAGCAGTTCTTC.

The rearrangement joins TRBV10-2 to TRBJ1-4; D possibly corresponds to TRBD1 (6 bases). V was shortened by 6 bases and J by 4 bases, with 15 bases between the two germline ends. The CDR3 covers 15 residues. Germline CDR1 and CDR2: WSHSY and SAAADI. The CDR3 DNA reads TGCGCCAGCAGAGGAAGGGGGATGGGTAATGAAAAACTGTTTTTT. Translated, it gives CASRGRGMGNEKLFF.

The V and J genes are TRBV11-3 and TRBJ2-5; possibly TRBD1 for D (6 bases). Germline V gene sequence: CDR1 SGHNT, CDR2 YENEEA. This CDR3 spans 15 amino acids. The ends were cut back, 5 bases at V and 4 bases at J, with 17 bases in the middle. DNA for the CDR3: TGTGCCAGCAGCACAAACAGGGATGGGGGAGAGACCCAGTACTTC. This gives the protein CASSTNRDGGETQYF.

The chain combines TRBV12-3 or TRBV12-4 with TRBJ2-5; D not resolved. V shed 7 bases and J shed 1 base, with 4 bases lying between them. CDR3 size: 11 residues. CDR3 protein: CASTIQETQYF. CDR3 coding DNA: TGTGCCAGCACTATCCAAGAGACCCAGTACTTC.

The chain couples TRBV11-2 to TRBJ2-1; TRBD2 matches 13 bases. The CDR3 contains 17 residues. The germline V gene has CDR1 SGHAT and CDR2 FQNNGV. V gave up 5 bases and J gave up 5 bases; unmatched junction bases: 9. DNA of the CDR3: TGTGCCAGCAGCCCAGGACTAGCGGGGGCCTTGGACAATGAGCAGTTCTTC. Amino acids: CASSPGLAGALDNEQFF.

This clone has a single count. This rearrangement joins TRBV7-9 to TRBJ2-3; D is perhaps TRBD1 (6 bases). The germline gives CDR1 SEHNR, CDR2 FQNEAQ (reference sequence). V was pared by 5 bases and J by 0 bases, with 12 bases between. The CDR3 runs to 15 residues. CDR3 sequence reads: CASSRPTGSTDTQYF. The DNA for the CDR3 is TGTGCCAGCAGCCGACCGACAGGTAGCACAGATACGCAGTATTTT.

This rearrangement joins TRBV7-3 to TRBJ2-3, with 7 bases matching TRBD1. The ends lost 1 base at V and 4 bases at J; junction bases unmatched: 2. Per the germline V gene, CDR1 is SGHTA and CDR2 is FQGTGA. CDR3 length: 14 amino acids. This CDR3 reads CASSLKGGADTQYF. DNA of the CDR3: TGTGCCAGCAGCTTAAAAGGGGGCGCAGATACGCAGTATTTT.

V gene TRBV7-2 combines with J gene TRBJ2-7; possibly TRBD1 for D (6 bases). Trimming left V 5 bases short and J 2 bases short, with 25 bases between. The CDR3 runs 18 residues. CDR1 is SGHTA and CDR2 is FQGNSA in the germline V gene. The CDR3 DNA sequence: TGTGCCAGCAGCCCCCATAGAGGGGGAACCCCTAACCCCTACGAGCAGTACTTC. Translation gives CASSPHRGGTPNPYEQYF.

With regard to this clone: Other nucleotide sequences from this sample produce the same CDR3. The chain has TRBV5-1 and TRBJ1-1; 7 bases map to TRBD1. The J segment lost 3 bases and the V segment lost 1 base, leaving 0 bases of the junction unmatched. The germline V gene has CDR1 SGHRS and CDR2 YFSETQ. The CDR3 has 13 residues. The CDR3 here is CASSLQGDTEAFF. In nucleotides, the CDR3 is TGCGCCAGCAGCTTGCAGGGGGACACTGAAGCTTTCTTT.